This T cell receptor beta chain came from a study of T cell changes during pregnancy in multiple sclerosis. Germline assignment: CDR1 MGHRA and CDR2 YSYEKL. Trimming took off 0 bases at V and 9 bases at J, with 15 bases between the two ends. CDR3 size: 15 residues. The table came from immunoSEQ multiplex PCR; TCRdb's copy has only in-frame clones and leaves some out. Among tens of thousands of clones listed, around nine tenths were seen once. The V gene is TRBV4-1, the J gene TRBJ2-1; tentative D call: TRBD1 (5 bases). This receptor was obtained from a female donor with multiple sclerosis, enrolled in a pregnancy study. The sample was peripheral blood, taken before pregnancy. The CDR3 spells CASSQDERQQGEQFF. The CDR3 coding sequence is TGCGCCAGCAGCCAAGATGAACGACAGCAGGGTGAGCAGTTCTTC.